The rows below give T cell receptor beta chains drawn from one sample of a study of T-cell memory formation after mild COVID-19. TCRdb re-derived calls from the 5' RACE reads in MiXCR, one entry per CDR3 protein. This table has 150,000 to 200,000 distinct CDR3 sequences, around a third appearing once. Material: PBMCs or a T cell subset sorted from them (not recorded which). Receptors were obtained from an adult woman who had mild COVID-19 (a few samples of this study predate the infection). Cell type and time point are not known. The CDR3 runs from the conserved cysteine through the conserved F or W. The D gene is left open where the match is weak. Rows give clone size only sometimes, using once, few, many, or a class for an expanded clone.

CDR3nt: TGTGCCTGGAGTCCCCCGTTGACAGGGAGGAAGGGCACTGAAGCTTTCTTT; CDR3aa: CAWSPPLTGRKGTEAFF; d_gene: TRBD1; abundance: few; v_gene: TRBV30; j_gene: TRBJ1-1
CDR3nt: TGCGCCAGCAGCCCTCAGTATCCCCCGACGCTAGCGGATTACAATGAGCAGTTCTTC; CDR3aa: CASSPQYPPTLADYNEQFF; d_gene: TRBD2; abundance: -; v_gene: TRBV5-1; j_gene: TRBJ2-1
CDR3nt: TGTGCCAGCACGCCCGGAGGGGCCGGGGAGCTGTTTTTT; CDR3aa: CASTPGGAGELFF; d_gene: -; abundance: -; v_gene: TRBV6-6; j_gene: TRBJ2-2
CDR3nt: TGTGCCAGCAGCTTAGGAAGATCGGGCGCAGATACGCAGTATTTT; CDR3aa: CASSLGRSGADTQYF; d_gene: -; abundance: many; v_gene: TRBV7-8; j_gene: TRBJ2-3
CDR3nt: TGTGCCAGCAGCTTAGATAAGTCCCGGGGGGATACGCGGTATTTT; CDR3aa: CASSLDKSRGDTRYF; d_gene: TRBD2; abundance: -; v_gene: TRBV7-8; j_gene: TRBJ2-3
CDR3nt: TGTGCCAGCAGCCACCGGGACAGCCACTCTGGAAACACCATATATTTT; CDR3aa: CASSHRDSHSGNTIYF; d_gene: TRBD1; abundance: -; v_gene: TRBV7-9; j_gene: TRBJ1-3
CDR3nt: TGTGCCAGCAGTGGTCGTAGCGGCAGGCCCTACGAGCAGTACTTC; CDR3aa: CASSGRSGRPYEQYF; d_gene: -; abundance: few; v_gene: TRBV25-1; j_gene: TRBJ2-7
CDR3nt: TGTGCCAGCAGCTTCACCGGGACGGCTTACAATGAGCAGTTCTTC; CDR3aa: CASSFTGTAYNEQFF; d_gene: -; abundance: few; v_gene: TRBV7-2; j_gene: TRBJ2-1
CDR3nt: TGTGCCTGGAGTGATATGGGGGGCCACCAGTTCTTC; CDR3aa: CAWSDMGGHQFF; d_gene: -; abundance: -; v_gene: TRBV30; j_gene: TRBJ2-1
CDR3nt: TGTGCCTGCCTACGCCAACCGGGACTAGCGGGACTAACCACAGATACGCAGTATTTT; CDR3aa: CACLRQPGLAGLTTDTQYF; d_gene: TRBD2; abundance: -; v_gene: TRBV30; j_gene: TRBJ2-3
CDR3nt: TGTGCCTGGAACAAGGACAGGGCTAATCAGCCCCAGCATTTT; CDR3aa: CAWNKDRANQPQHF; d_gene: TRBD1; abundance: -; v_gene: TRBV30; j_gene: TRBJ1-5
CDR3nt: TGTGCCAGCAGCCCGTCTAGCGAGCAGTTCTTC; CDR3aa: CASSPSSEQFF; d_gene: -; abundance: -; v_gene: TRBV7-9; j_gene: TRBJ2-1
CDR3nt: TGTGCCAGCAGCCCCCTGGGGGGGAAGCCCACTGAAGCTTTCTTT; CDR3aa: CASSPLGGKPTEAFF; d_gene: -; abundance: few; v_gene: TRBV12-3/TRBV12-4; j_gene: TRBJ1-1
CDR3nt: TGTGCCAGTAGTAAGGGAACCTACAATGAGCAGTTCTTC; CDR3aa: CASSKGTYNEQFF; d_gene: -; abundance: -; v_gene: TRBV19; j_gene: TRBJ2-1
CDR3nt: TGTGCCAGCAGCTCCGGACAGGGGGCGTTCGGGACCCAGTACTTC; CDR3aa: CASSSGQGAFGTQYF; d_gene: TRBD1; abundance: few; v_gene: TRBV11-2; j_gene: TRBJ2-5
CDR3nt: TGCAGTGCTAGAGACGGCTTCTCACATAATTCACCCCTCCACTTT; CDR3aa: CSARDGFSHNSPLHF; d_gene: -; abundance: few; v_gene: TRBV20-1; j_gene: TRBJ1-6
CDR3nt: TGTGCCAGCAGTTACACCCCCGCGGGGTCCTACGAGCAGTACTTC; CDR3aa: CASSYTPAGSYEQYF; d_gene: -; abundance: -; v_gene: TRBV6-5; j_gene: TRBJ2-7
CDR3nt: TGTGCCAGCAGCCCTACAGGGTCAGGAAACACCATATATTTT; CDR3aa: CASSPTGSGNTIYF; d_gene: -; abundance: -; v_gene: TRBV7-3; j_gene: TRBJ1-3
CDR3nt: TGTGCCAGCAGCTCCAGACTAGATACGCAGTATTTT; CDR3aa: CASSSRLDTQYF; d_gene: -; abundance: -; v_gene: TRBV11-2; j_gene: TRBJ2-3
CDR3nt: TGTGCCAGCAGCCCGCCCGGGCTGGCCACATCTGGGGCCAACGTCCTGACTTTC; CDR3aa: CASSPPGLATSGANVLTF; d_gene: -; abundance: -; v_gene: TRBV7-9; j_gene: TRBJ2-6
CDR3nt: TGTGCCAGCAGCTTTAGCGGGAGCTACGAGCAGTACTTC; CDR3aa: CASSFSGSYEQYF; d_gene: TRBD2; abundance: -; v_gene: TRBV7-6; j_gene: TRBJ2-7
CDR3nt: TGTGCCACCAGCAGAGATTGGGAGGCGGATGAAAAACTGTTTTTT; CDR3aa: CATSRDWEADEKLFF; d_gene: -; abundance: -; v_gene: TRBV15; j_gene: TRBJ1-4
CDR3nt: TGTGCCACCAGCTCCCGGACAGGGACCGCTTTCTTT; CDR3aa: CATSSRTGTAFF; d_gene: TRBD1; abundance: once; v_gene: TRBV24-1; j_gene: TRBJ1-1
CDR3nt: TGTGCCAGCAGACTCGGACAGGGGACGAACACTGAAGCTTTCTTT; CDR3aa: CASRLGQGTNTEAFF; d_gene: TRBD1; abundance: -; v_gene: TRBV12-3/TRBV12-4; j_gene: TRBJ1-1
CDR3nt: TGTGCCACCAGCAGAGGCATTGACAGGGGCGAGCAGTACTTC; CDR3aa: CATSRGIDRGEQYF; d_gene: TRBD1; abundance: few; v_gene: TRBV15; j_gene: TRBJ2-7
CDR3nt: TGTGCCAGTAGTATAGTCGGTAGCGGGAGGCGCAATGAGCAGTTCTTC; CDR3aa: CASSIVGSGRRNEQFF; d_gene: TRBD2; abundance: -; v_gene: TRBV19; j_gene: TRBJ2-1
CDR3nt: TGTGCCAGCAGCTTGTGGGGGCCCCTTTACAATGAGCAGTTCTTC; CDR3aa: CASSLWGPLYNEQFF; d_gene: -; abundance: -; v_gene: TRBV5-4; j_gene: TRBJ2-1
CDR3nt: TGTGCCAGCAGCTTGGGAGGTCAGGGTGTAGTCGGGGAGCTGTTTTTT; CDR3aa: CASSLGGQGVVGELFF; d_gene: -; abundance: -; v_gene: TRBV5-5; j_gene: TRBJ2-2
CDR3nt: TGCAGTGCTAGAATCTCGGACTACGAGCAGTACTTC; CDR3aa: CSARISDYEQYF; d_gene: -; abundance: few; v_gene: TRBV20-1; j_gene: TRBJ2-7